These T cell receptor beta chains were read from a single sample in a study of shared clonotypes between healthy human individuals. The method was immunoSEQ multiplex PCR; TCRdb's version includes in-frame clones alone and lacks a portion of them. This table has 400,000 to 600,000 clones, about 85% appearing once. What was sequenced was PBMCs. These receptors were taken from a woman in her thirties or forties in good health. Some clones in this sample may be carry-over from other donors' samples. CDR3s include the opening cysteine and the closing phenylalanine or tryptophan. Fields, in order: J gene, CDR3 length, V gene, D gene, clone size, CDR3 protein, CDR3 DNA. D genes are given only for firm matches. Clone size is stated in some rows and not others, as once, few, many or a class when expanded.

j_gene: TRBJ2-1; len: 14; v_gene: TRBV27; d_gene: NA; abundance: NA; CDR3aa: CATVDLGLSNEQFF; CDR3nt: TGTGCCACCGTGGACTTGGGACTGAGCAATGAGCAGTTCTTC
j_gene: TRBJ2-1; len: 11; v_gene: TRBV7-9; d_gene: NA; abundance: NA; CDR3aa: CASSQWYEQFF; CDR3nt: TGTGCCAGCAGCCAGTGGTATGAGCAGTTCTTC
j_gene: TRBJ2-6; len: 15; v_gene: TRBV15; d_gene: NA; abundance: NA; CDR3aa: CATSIQRTGANVLTF; CDR3nt: TGTGCCACCAGCATACAGAGAACTGGGGCCAACGTCCTGACTTTC
j_gene: TRBJ2-2; len: 14; v_gene: TRBV9; d_gene: TRBD1; abundance: once; CDR3aa: CASSQTGAGGELFF; CDR3nt: TGTGCCAGCAGCCAGACAGGGGCTGGCGGGGAGCTGTTTTTT
j_gene: TRBJ1-5; len: 16; v_gene: TRBV4-3; d_gene: NA; abundance: NA; CDR3aa: CASSQDRAGSGQPQHF; CDR3nt: TGCGCCAGCAGCCAAGACCGCGCAGGGTCGGGTCAGCCCCAGCATTTT
j_gene: TRBJ2-2; len: 15; v_gene: TRBV5-4; d_gene: NA; abundance: NA; CDR3aa: CASSSGTSGTGELFF; CDR3nt: TGTGCCAGCAGCTCCGGTACCTCGGGGACCGGGGAGCTGTTTTTT
j_gene: TRBJ2-2; len: 15; v_gene: TRBV13; d_gene: NA; abundance: NA; CDR3aa: CASSAQLSPPGELFF; CDR3nt: TGTGCCAGCAGCGCGCAGCTTAGCCCCCCCGGGGAGCTGTTTTTT
j_gene: TRBJ1-1; len: 12; v_gene: TRBV7-9; d_gene: NA; abundance: NA; CDR3aa: CASHGLNTEAFF; CDR3nt: TGTGCCAGCCACGGTTTGAACACTGAAGCTTTCTTT
j_gene: TRBJ2-3; len: 13; v_gene: TRBV6-1; d_gene: NA; abundance: NA; CDR3aa: CASKWTFTDTQYF; CDR3nt: TGTGCCAGCAAGTGGACTTTCACAGATACGCAGTATTTT
j_gene: TRBJ2-6; len: 17; v_gene: TRBV9; d_gene: NA; abundance: NA; CDR3aa: CASSVAQRGSGANVLTF; CDR3nt: TGTGCCAGCAGCGTAGCTCAAAGGGGGTCTGGGGCCAACGTCCTGACTTTC
j_gene: TRBJ2-1; len: 17; v_gene: TRBV4-3; d_gene: TRBD2; abundance: NA; CDR3aa: CASSQWAVAGAYNEQFF; CDR3nt: TGCGCCAGCAGCCAATGGGCAGTAGCGGGGGCGTACAATGAGCAGTTCTTC
j_gene: TRBJ2-7; len: 11; v_gene: TRBV29-1; d_gene: NA; abundance: NA; CDR3aa: CSVEEAYEQYF; CDR3nt: TGCAGCGTTGAAGAGGCCTACGAGCAGTACTTC
j_gene: TRBJ2-5; len: 14; v_gene: TRBV10-2; d_gene: NA; abundance: NA; CDR3aa: CASSDNDRQETQYF; CDR3nt: TGCGCCAGCAGTGATAACGACAGGCAAGAGACCCAGTACTTC
j_gene: TRBJ2-7; len: 14; v_gene: TRBV5-1; d_gene: NA; abundance: NA; CDR3aa: CASSLVSSPREQYF; CDR3nt: TGCGCCAGCAGCTTGGTTTCTAGCCCGCGAGAGCAGTACTTC
j_gene: TRBJ2-3; len: 16; v_gene: TRBV6-4; d_gene: TRBD2; abundance: NA; CDR3aa: CASSDSSGGHTDTQYF; CDR3nt: TGTGCCAGCAGCGACTCGAGCGGGGGCCACACAGATACGCAGTATTTT